This T cell receptor (beta chain) comes out of a study of Ad26.COV2.S vaccination and SARS-CoV-2 variants. At the level of the study: Intramuscular Ad26.COV2.S at 5x10^10 or 1x10^11 viral particles. Study outcomes and limitations: Overall T cell responses may have been underestimated by the analyses of TCR breadth and depth. Breadth, reportedly substantial, characterized the spike-specific CD8+ and CD4+ T cell responses after vaccination.

The table came from immunoSEQ multiplex PCR; TCRdb's copy has only in-frame clones and leaves some out. The sample contains roughly 450,000 clones, 75% to 95% of which appear only once. The CDR3 consists of 15 residues. Germline V CDR1 and CDR2: MGHRA, YSYEKL. V lost 1 base and J lost 0, with 6 bases in between. About this clone: The antigen is unknown.

Sample treatment: around 19 received Ad26.COV2.S at low or high dose, single or two shots; about 5 received placebo; per-sample allocation not given. It was on day 63 after the first vaccine or placebo injection that samples were taken. Ad26 vector vaccine expressed Wuhan-strain SARS-CoV-2 spike. The V and J genes are TRBV4-1 and TRBJ1-4; D not certain. This TCR was recovered from a person aged 18-65 years who received the Ad26.COV2.S COVID-19 vaccine or a placebo. The specimen was peripheral blood, collected in a trial of Ad26.COV2.S vaccine versus placebo. The CDR3: CASSQARATNEKLFF. The CDR3 DNA follows: TGCGCCAGCAGCCAAGCGAGAGCAACTAATGAAAAACTGTTTTTT.